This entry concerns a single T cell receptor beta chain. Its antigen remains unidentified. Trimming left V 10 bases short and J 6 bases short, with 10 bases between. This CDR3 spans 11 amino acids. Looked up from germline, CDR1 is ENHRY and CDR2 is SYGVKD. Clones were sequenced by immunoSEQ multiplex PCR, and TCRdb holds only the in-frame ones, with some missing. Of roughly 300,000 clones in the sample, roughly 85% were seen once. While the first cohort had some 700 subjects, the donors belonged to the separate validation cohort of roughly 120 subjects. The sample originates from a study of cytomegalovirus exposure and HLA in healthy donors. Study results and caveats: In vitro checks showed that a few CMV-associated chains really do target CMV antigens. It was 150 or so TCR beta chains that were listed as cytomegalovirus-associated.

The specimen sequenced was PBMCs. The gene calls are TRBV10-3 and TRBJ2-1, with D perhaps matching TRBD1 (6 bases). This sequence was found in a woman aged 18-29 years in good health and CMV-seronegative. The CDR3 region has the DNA TGTGCCACCGAGACAGGCAATGAGCAGTTCTTC. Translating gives CATETGNEQFF.